The clone carrying this T cell receptor (beta chain) appeared a single time. Germline CDR1 and CDR2: SNHLY and FYNNEI. With 5 bases clipped from V and 1 base from J, the junction kept 4 bases outside the gene matches. There are 15 residues in the CDR3. In the authors' workflow: Nucleated cell number was recorded as an estimate derived from reference gene primer amplification. Assay used: immunoSEQ multiplex PCR; TCRdb lists only in-frame clones, some missing. Clonal size and the V and J genes are those of that table, whereas D and trimming came from the DNA. The sample includes about 210,000 clones, 92% of them seen just once. The data were taken from a study of blood T cell repertoires in COVID-19.

The clonotype originates from a man aged 25-40 years with acute or convalescent COVID-19. The sequenced sample was peripheral blood. V is TRBV2 and J is TRBJ1-5, with 8 bases aligning to TRBD1. CDR3 nucleotides: TGTGCCAGCAGTCGACAGGGGAGGAGCAATCAGCCCCAGCATTTT. This translates into CASSRQGRSNQPQHF.